This entry concerns a single TCR beta chain. The antigen remains unidentified. These data belong to a study of PD-L1 blockade in urothelial cancer. The study's findings and limits: Durable-benefit patients had greater expansion of tumor-associated blood clones at 3 weeks. A pretreatment blood TCR clonality that fell below the median predicted better progression-free and overall survival.

There are 15 residues in the CDR3. From germline, CDR1 is SGHNT and CDR2 YENEEA. J was trimmed by 0 bases and V by 3 bases; bases with no gene match: 2. Here immunoSEQ multiplex PCR was the method, and the copy in TCRdb shows in-frame clones only, minus some. The repertoire holds 60,000 to 85,000 clones, with roughly 87% as singletons. The sequence derives from an older woman with urothelial cancer. This rearrangement joins TRBV11-3 to TRBJ1-3; 7 nucleotides match TRBD1. Sequenced material: PBMCs, taken around atezolizumab (anti-PD-L1) treatment. The CDR3 loop is CASSLGQPSGNTIYF. The CDR3, as DNA: TGTGCCAGCAGCTTGGGACAGCCCTCTGGAAACACCATATATTTT.